This TCR beta chain was recovered during a study of CD8 T cells in ankylosing spondylitis. Study-wide findings and caveats: Earlier literature documents some of the motif variants in reactive arthritis synovial fluid and blood.

Germline CDR1 and CDR2: MNHEY and SVGEGT. There are 13 residues in the CDR3. Trimming left V 6 bases short and J 9 bases short, with 15 bases between. With respect to this clonotype: The antigen is undetermined.

TCRdb re-derived calls from the 5' RACE reads in MiXCR, one entry per CDR3 protein. The sample carries just over 300,000 distinct CDR3 sequences, about 20% recorded once. This TCR derives from a female donor with ankylosing spondylitis or in good health (not recorded which). The chain combines TRBV6-2 or TRBV6-3 with TRBJ2-1; D gene ambiguous. Input material: blood, either unsorted or a sorted T cell fraction (not recorded which). The CDR3 spells CASRRGFDFEQFF. CDR3 nucleotide sequence: TGTGCCAGCAGACGCGGTTTTGATTTTGAGCAGTTCTTC.